The source of this T cell receptor beta chain is a study of identical twins. TCRdb reprocessed the 5' RACE reads via MiXCR and lists one record per CDR3 protein. The sample has 300,000 to 400,000 distinct CDR3 sequences, around 9% seen once. This clonotype appeared a few times. V was trimmed by 8 bases and J by 7 bases, leaving 14 bases between them. Germline assignment: CDR1 SGHTA and CDR2 FQGNSA. The length of the CDR3 is 12 residues. This sequence joins TRBV7-2 and TRBJ1-2; a possible D gene is TRBD1 (6 bases). This TCR derives from a woman aged 50 to 65 in good health. The sequencing sample was made of naive T cells sorted from blood. The CDR3 sequence is CASPLKGGGYTF. CDR3 DNA: TGTGCCAGCCCCTTGAAAGGGGGTGGCTACACCTTC.